What follows is one TCR beta chain and its context. Antigen specificity is unknown. The data were taken from a study of early T cells in non-severe SARS-CoV-2 infection. Study-level information: The chains were unpaired, and the sequenced material was bulk RNA from unsorted whole blood. Overall study results and limits: Anti-spike CD8 responses were favored by VDJdb matching, which missed private and CD4 specificities.

The CDR3 is 13 residues long. The germline gives CDR1 LNHDA, CDR2 SQIVND (reference sequence). V was pared by 3 bases and J by 7 bases, with 10 bases between. The library protocol tagged individual cDNA molecules with unique molecular identifiers. TCRdb ran MiXCR on the 5' RACE reads and lists one entry per CDR3 protein. The sample shows approximately 90,000 distinct CDR3 sequences, roughly 15% of them seen only once. This receptor was taken from an adult who was a healthcare worker with PCR-confirmed SARS-CoV-2 infection or an uninfected control (not recorded which). This chain joins TRBV19 and TRBJ1-5; D ambiguous. The source material was whole blood, sampled at baseline. CDR3: CASSIHLDQPQHF. DNA for the CDR3: TGTGCCAGTAGTATCCACCTTGACCAGCCCCAGCATTTT.